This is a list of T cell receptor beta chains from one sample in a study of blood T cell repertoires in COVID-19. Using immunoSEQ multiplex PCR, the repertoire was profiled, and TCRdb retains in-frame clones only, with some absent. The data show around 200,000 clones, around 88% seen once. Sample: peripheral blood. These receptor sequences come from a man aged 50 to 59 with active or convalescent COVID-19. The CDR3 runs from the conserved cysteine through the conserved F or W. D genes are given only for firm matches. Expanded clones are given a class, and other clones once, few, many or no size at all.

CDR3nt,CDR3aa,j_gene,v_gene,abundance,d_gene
TGTGCCAGCAGCCTGGGACAAAACACTGAAGCTTTCTTT,CASSLGQNTEAFF,TRBJ1-1,TRBV7-6,NA,NA
TGTGCCAGCAGCCCGGGGACAGGGGGTCAGACTGAAGCTTTCTTT,CASSPGTGGQTEAFF,TRBJ1-1,TRBV5-4,NA,TRBD1
TGTGCCTGGAGCGGACAGGGAAACTATGGCTACACCTTC,CAWSGQGNYGYTF,TRBJ1-2,TRBV30,few,TRBD1
TGCGCCAGCAGCCCCCGACCGGGACAGGGGGGTTTCGGAGAAAAACTGTTTTTT,CASSPRPGQGGFGEKLFF,TRBJ1-4,TRBV5-1,NA,TRBD1
TGTGCCTGGAGTGGGGACGGGAGGTTCAATCAGCCCCAGCATTTT,CAWSGDGRFNQPQHF,TRBJ1-5,TRBV30,NA,NA
TGTGCCAGCAGCTCCCTGACAGGGGAATTAAACATTCAGTACTTC,CASSSLTGELNIQYF,TRBJ2-4,TRBV5-6,NA,TRBD1
TGTGCCAGCAGCCAGGGACTAGCGGGAGTTTACGAGCAGTACTTC,CASSQGLAGVYEQYF,TRBJ2-7,TRBV7-6,NA,TRBD2
TGTGCTAGCAGTCGTGACTTTGGGGGCGCGTTTGAGCAGTACTTC,CASSRDFGGAFEQYF,TRBJ2-7,TRBV7-7,NA,NA
TGTGCCAGCAAGCCCGGGACAGGGAGTAACACCATATATTTT,CASKPGTGSNTIYF,TRBJ1-3,TRBV6-5,few,TRBD1
TGTGCCAGCAGCCCGCCCGGGACAGGGTTTAAAACTAGCACAGATACGCAGTATTTT,CASSPPGTGFKTSTDTQYF,TRBJ2-3,TRBV7-9,NA,TRBD1
TGTGCCAGCTCACCACAGCAAGGGGCCGAGGAGACCCAGTACTTC,CASSPQQGAEETQYF,TRBJ2-5,TRBV18,NA,NA
TGTGCCAGCAGCCAGAAAGGGGCGCTCGGCTACACCTTC,CASSQKGALGYTF,TRBJ1-2,TRBV3-1/TRBV3-2,NA,NA
TGTGCCAGCAGCTTGGAGGCAGGGCAGCGACAGGAGCAGTACTTC,CASSLEAGQRQEQYF,TRBJ2-7,TRBV5-4,many,NA
TGTGCCAGCAGCGCGACGTGGACAGGGGAGTTGAAGGTGCAGTACTTC,CASSATWTGELKVQYF,TRBJ2-7,TRBV7-8,NA,TRBD1
TGTGCCTGGAGGCGAACCGGGGATAACTATGGCTACACCTTC,CAWRRTGDNYGYTF,TRBJ1-2,TRBV30,NA,NA
TGTGCCAGCAGCCCGCCTCCTATTAGCGGGGGGGCACGAGAGACCCAGTACTTC,CASSPPPISGGARETQYF,TRBJ2-5,TRBV5-6,few,TRBD2
TGTGCCAGCAGCTTAATTAACGGGGGAAAACTGTTTTTT,CASSLINGGKLFF,TRBJ1-4,TRBV7-2,NA,NA
TGTGCCAGCAGCTTAGCGACTAGCCCGGGGTGGAATGAGCAGTTCTTC,CASSLATSPGWNEQFF,TRBJ2-1,TRBV7-2,NA,TRBD2
TGTGCCAGCAGCCCCTCCTATGGTACGCAGTATTTT,CASSPSYGTQYF,TRBJ2-3,TRBV9,NA,NA
TGTGCCAGCTCACCGGGCGGGGGGCGTGAGCAGCCCCAGCATTTT,CASSPGGGREQPQHF,TRBJ1-5,TRBV18,NA,NA
TGTGCCACCAGTGTGGAAGGGGACACTGAAGCTTTCTTT,CATSVEGDTEAFF,TRBJ1-1,TRBV24-1,NA,NA
TGTGCCAGCAGCCCGCGACAGGGGGCGCGTGGAACTGAAGCTTTCTTT,CASSPRQGARGTEAFF,TRBJ1-1,TRBV11-2,NA,TRBD1
TGCGCCAGCAGCTTGCAGGGGGCCGCCTATGGCTACACCTTC,CASSLQGAAYGYTF,TRBJ1-2,TRBV5-1,NA,TRBD1
TGTGCCAGTAGTACCCCAGGGGGAACTAATGAAAAACTGTTTTTT,CASSTPGGTNEKLFF,TRBJ1-4,TRBV19,NA,TRBD1
NA,CASRCLVRWGPGNQPQHF,TRBJ1-5,TRBV12-2,NA,NA
TGTGCCAGCAGCGGACGGACAGGCTCCTACGAGCAGTACTTC,CASSGRTGSYEQYF,TRBJ2-7,TRBV7-9,NA,TRBD1
TGTGCCAGCAGTAATTTAAATGAAAAACTGTTTTTT,CASSNLNEKLFF,TRBJ1-4,TRBV28,NA,NA
TGTGCCAGCAGTGAATTTAGGGGGCTGGGAAACACCATATATTTT,CASSEFRGLGNTIYF,TRBJ1-3,TRBV25-1,once,TRBD1